This TCR beta chain appears in the sequencing data of a study of blood T cell repertoires in COVID-19. Data came from immunoSEQ multiplex PCR; TCRdb stores just in-frame clones and leaves some out. Of over 130,000 clones in the sample, over 75% were seen once. Germline assignment: CDR1 MNHEY and CDR2 SVGAGI. The length of the CDR3 is 13 residues. V lost 2 bases, J lost 8 bases, and 12 bases lay in between. This clone was detected once. This chain links TRBV6-5 with TRBJ1-2; D is undetermined. The specimen sequenced was PBMCs or T cells enriched from blood (not recorded which). The clonotype originates from a man aged 45-60 years in a cohort exposed to, infected with or recovered from COVID-19 (not recorded which). CDR3 residues: CASSYEVGLGYTF. The CDR3 coding sequence is TGTGCCAGCAGTTACGAGGTTGGTCTCGGCTACACCTTC.